This T cell receptor beta chain was documented in a study of CD8 T cells in ankylosing spondylitis. Study-level findings and limits: Fewer than ten highly homologous variants made up a TCR beta motif that seemed to typify ankylosing spondylitis blood. Several of the motif variants were reported before in synovial fluid and blood from reactive arthritis. Significantly higher representation of disease-linked clones was reported for matched ankylosing spondylitis synovial fluid.

In this sample, this clonotype turned up many times. The antigen is undetermined. By quantitative 5'-RACE with molecular barcodes, the TCR beta libraries were made. In TCRdb, the 5' RACE reads were re-called with MiXCR into one record per CDR3 protein. Altogether around 150,000 distinct CDR3 sequences are present, about 7% being singletons, with the ten largest covering roughly 12%. Input material: blood, either unsorted or a sorted T cell fraction (not recorded which). This receptor was identified in a female donor with ankylosing spondylitis or in good health (not recorded which).

CDR3 coding DNA: TGCGCCAGCAGCCCCGAATGGGGGTCTTCGGGGGAGCAGTACTTC. Translating gives CASSPEWGSSGEQYF. The chain uses TRBV5-1 and TRBJ2-7; tentatively, D is TRBD1 or TRBD2 (5 bases each). Germline-derived CDR1 and CDR2 are SGHRS and YFSETQ. Deletions cut 4 bases from V and 7 bases from J, with 21 bases between. The CDR3 has 15 amino acids.